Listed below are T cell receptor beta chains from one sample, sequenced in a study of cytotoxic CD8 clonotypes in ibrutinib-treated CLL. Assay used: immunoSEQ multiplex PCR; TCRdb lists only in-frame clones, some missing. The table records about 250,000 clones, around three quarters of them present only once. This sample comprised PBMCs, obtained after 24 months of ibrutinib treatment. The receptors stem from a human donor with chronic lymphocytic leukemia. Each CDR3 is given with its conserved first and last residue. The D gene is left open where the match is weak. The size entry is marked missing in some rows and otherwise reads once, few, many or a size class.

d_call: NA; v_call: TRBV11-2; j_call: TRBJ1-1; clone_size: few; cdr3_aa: CASSSWTAMSTEAFF; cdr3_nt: TGTGCCAGCAGCTCTTGGACCGCCATGAGCACTGAAGCTTTCTTT
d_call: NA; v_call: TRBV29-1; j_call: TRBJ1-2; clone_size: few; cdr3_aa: CSVIGSYGYTF; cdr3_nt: TGCAGCGTGATAGGATCCTATGGCTACACCTTC
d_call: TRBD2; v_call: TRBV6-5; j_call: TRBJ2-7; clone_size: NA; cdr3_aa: CASSSPGTTYEQYF; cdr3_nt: TGTGCCAGCAGTTCACCTGGGACTACCTACGAGCAGTACTTC
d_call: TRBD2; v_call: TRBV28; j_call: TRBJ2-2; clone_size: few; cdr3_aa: CAAGGLGTGELFF; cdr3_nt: TGTGCCGCGGGGGGCCTTGGAACCGGGGAGCTGTTTTTT
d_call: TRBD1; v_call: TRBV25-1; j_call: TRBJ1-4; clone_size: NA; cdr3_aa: CASSEPRQGTKAKLFF; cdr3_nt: TGTGCCAGCAGTGAACCCAGACAGGGGACGAAGGCAAAACTGTTTTTT
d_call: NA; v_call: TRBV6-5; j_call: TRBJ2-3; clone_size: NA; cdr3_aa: CASLAEGGTDTQYF; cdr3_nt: TGTGCCAGCCTGGCGGAGGGGGGCACAGATACGCAGTATTTT
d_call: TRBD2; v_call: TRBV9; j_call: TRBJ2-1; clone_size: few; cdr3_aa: CASSPGAAGGSYNEQFF; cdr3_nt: TGTGCCAGCAGCCCCGGGGCCGCGGGAGGCTCCTACAATGAGCAGTTCTTC
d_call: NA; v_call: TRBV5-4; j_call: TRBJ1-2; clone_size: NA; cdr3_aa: CASSLAGDGYTF; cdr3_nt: TGTGCCAGCAGCTTGGCCGGGGACGGCTACACCTTC
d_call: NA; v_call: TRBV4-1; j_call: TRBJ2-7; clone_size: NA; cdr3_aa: CASSQGVDTSSYEQYF; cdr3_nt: TGCGCCAGCAGCCAAGGTGTAGATACCTCCTCCTACGAGCAGTACTTC
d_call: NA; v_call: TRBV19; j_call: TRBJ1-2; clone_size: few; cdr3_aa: CASRVTGGYGYTF; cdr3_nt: TGTGCCAGCAGGGTAACCGGGGGCTATGGCTACACCTTC
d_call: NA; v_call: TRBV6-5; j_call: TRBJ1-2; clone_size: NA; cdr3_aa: CASSRAAPDYGYTF; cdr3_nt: TGTGCCAGCAGTCGGGCGGCGCCGGACTATGGCTACACCTTC
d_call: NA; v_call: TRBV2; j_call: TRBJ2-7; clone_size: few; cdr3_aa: CASNTIHYEGYF; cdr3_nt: TGTGCCAGCAATACGATCCACTACGAGGGGTACTTC
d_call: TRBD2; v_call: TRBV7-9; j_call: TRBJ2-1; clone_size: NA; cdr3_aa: CASSPPGTSFTNEQFF; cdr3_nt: TGTGCCAGCAGTCCCCCTGGGACTAGTTTTACCAATGAGCAGTTCTTC
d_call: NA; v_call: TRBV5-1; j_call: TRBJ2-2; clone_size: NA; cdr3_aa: CASREDSGGELFF; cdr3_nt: TGCGCCAGCCGTGAGGACAGTGGCGGGGAGCTGTTTTTT
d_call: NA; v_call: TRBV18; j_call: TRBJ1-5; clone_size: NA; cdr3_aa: CASSPGDSNQPQHF; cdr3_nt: TGTGCCAGCTCCCCGGGGGATAGCAATCAGCCCCAGCATTTT
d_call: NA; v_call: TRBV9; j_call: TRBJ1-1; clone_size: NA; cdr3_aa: CASSPEVGLSTEAFF; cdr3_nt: TGTGCCAGCAGCCCTGAGGTGGGGCTTAGCACTGAAGCTTTCTTT
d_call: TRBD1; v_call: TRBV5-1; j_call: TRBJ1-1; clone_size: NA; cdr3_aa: CASSPETGGTEAFF; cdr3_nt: TGCGCCAGCAGTCCGGAAACAGGGGGCACTGAAGCTTTCTTT
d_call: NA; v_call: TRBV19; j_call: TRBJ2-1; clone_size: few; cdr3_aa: CASSPLAEGGEQFF; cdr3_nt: TGTGCCAGTAGTCCTTTAGCGGAGGGTGGCGAGCAGTTCTTC
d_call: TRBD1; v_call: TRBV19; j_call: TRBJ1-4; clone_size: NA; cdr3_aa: CASSMGDRGYRKLFF; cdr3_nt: TGTGCCAGTAGTATGGGAGACAGGGGATATAGGAAACTGTTTTTT
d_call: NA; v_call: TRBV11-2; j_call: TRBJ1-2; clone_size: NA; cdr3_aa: CASSYLGASSGYTF; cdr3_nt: TGTGCCAGCAGCTATTTGGGGGCCTCGAGCGGCTACACCTTC
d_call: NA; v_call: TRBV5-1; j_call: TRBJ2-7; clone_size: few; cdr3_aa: CASSSSGQNYEQYF; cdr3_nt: TGCGCCAGCAGCTCCTCCGGACAGAATTACGAGCAGTACTTC
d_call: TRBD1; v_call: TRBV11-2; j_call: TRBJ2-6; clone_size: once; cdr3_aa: CASSSWTGTEANVLTF; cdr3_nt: TGTGCCAGCAGCTCCTGGACAGGGACCGAGGCCAACGTCCTGACTTTC
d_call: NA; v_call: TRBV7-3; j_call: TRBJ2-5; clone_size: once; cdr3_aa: CASSLGLLETQYF; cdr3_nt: TGTGCCAGCAGCTTGGGCCTCCTGGAGACCCAGTACTTC
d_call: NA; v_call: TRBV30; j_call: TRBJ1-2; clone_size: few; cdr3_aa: CAWSEGNYGYTF; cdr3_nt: TGTGCCTGGAGTGAGGGTAACTATGGCTACACCTTC
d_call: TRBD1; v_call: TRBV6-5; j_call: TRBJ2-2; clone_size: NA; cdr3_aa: CASSSRQGSNTGELFF; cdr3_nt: TGTGCCAGCAGTTCGCGACAGGGCTCGAACACCGGGGAGCTGTTTTTT
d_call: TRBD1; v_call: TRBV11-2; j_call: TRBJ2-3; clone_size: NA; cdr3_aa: CASSLRQGPDTQYF; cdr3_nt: TGTGCCAGCAGCTTGAGACAGGGCCCCGATACGCAGTATTTT
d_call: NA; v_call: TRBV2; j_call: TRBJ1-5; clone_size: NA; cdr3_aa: CASSERGYSNQPQHF; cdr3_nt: TGTGCCAGCAGTGAACGGGGGTATAGCAATCAGCCCCAGCATTTT
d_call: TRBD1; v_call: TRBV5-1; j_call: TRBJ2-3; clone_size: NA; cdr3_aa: CASSRDRLLTDTQYF; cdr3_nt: TGCGCCAGCAGCCGGGACAGGCTTCTCACAGATACGCAGTATTTT
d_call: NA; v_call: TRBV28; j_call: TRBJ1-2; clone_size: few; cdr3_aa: CASSLRAASDGYTF; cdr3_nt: TGTGCCAGCAGTCTAAGAGCTGCCAGTGATGGCTACACCTTC
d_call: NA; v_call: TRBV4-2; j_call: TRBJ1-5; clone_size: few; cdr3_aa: CASSQATMGPRAYNQPQHF; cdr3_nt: TGTGCCAGCAGCCAGGCAACAATGGGACCGAGAGCTTACAATCAGCCCCAGCATTTT
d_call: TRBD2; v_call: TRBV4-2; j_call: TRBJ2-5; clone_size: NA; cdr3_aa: CASSQEAGRQETQYF; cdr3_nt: TGTGCCAGCAGCCAAGAAGCGGGGCGCCAAGAGACCCAGTACTTC
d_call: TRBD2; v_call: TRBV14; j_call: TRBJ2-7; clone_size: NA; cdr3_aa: CASSHLAGGTYEQYF; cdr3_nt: TGTGCCAGCAGCCATCTAGCGGGAGGAACCTACGAGCAGTACTTC
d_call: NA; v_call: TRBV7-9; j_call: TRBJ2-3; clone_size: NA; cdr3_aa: CASSLRARPGPTDTQYF; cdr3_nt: TGTGCCAGCAGCTTACGCGCTCGCCCTGGACCGACAGATACGCAGTATTTT
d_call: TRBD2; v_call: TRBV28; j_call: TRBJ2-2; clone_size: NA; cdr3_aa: CASSFLAGEEPGELFF; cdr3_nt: TGTGCCAGCAGTTTCCTAGCGGGGGAAGAACCCGGGGAGCTGTTTTTT
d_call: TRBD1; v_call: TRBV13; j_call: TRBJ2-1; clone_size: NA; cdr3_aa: CASTPGQGAILFF; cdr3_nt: TGTGCCAGCACCCCGGGACAGGGGGCTATTCTGTTCTTC
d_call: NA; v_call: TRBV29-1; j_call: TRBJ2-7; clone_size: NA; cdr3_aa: CSIRAQGRYEQYF; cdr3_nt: TGCAGCATCCGAGCGCAGGGGCGGTACGAGCAGTACTTC
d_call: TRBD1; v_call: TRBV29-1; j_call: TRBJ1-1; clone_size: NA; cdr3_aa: CSVGDRAVEAFF; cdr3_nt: TGCAGCGTTGGGGACAGGGCGGTTGAAGCTTTCTTT
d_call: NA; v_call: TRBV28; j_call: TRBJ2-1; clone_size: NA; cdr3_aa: CASSLGGDDSYNEQFF; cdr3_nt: TGTGCCAGCAGTTTAGGGGGAGATGACTCCTACAATGAGCAGTTCTTC
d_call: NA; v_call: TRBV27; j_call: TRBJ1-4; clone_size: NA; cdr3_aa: CASSFLRDEKLFF; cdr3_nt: TGTGCCAGCAGTTTTCTCAGGGATGAAAAACTGTTTTTT
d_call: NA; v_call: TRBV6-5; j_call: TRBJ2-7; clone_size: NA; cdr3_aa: CASRRGNSYEQYF; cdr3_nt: TGTGCCAGCAGGCGCGGAAACTCCTACGAGCAGTACTTC
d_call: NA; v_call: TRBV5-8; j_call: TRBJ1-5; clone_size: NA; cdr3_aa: CASSFGAPSYQPQHF; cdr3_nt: TGTGCCAGCAGCTTTGGGGCCCCATCCTATCAGCCCCAGCATTTT
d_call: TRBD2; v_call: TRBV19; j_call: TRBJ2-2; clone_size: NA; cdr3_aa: CATGWLAGATGELFF; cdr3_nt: TGTGCCACTGGGTGGCTAGCGGGAGCCACCGGGGAGCTGTTTTTT
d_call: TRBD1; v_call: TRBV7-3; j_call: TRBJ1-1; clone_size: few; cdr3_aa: CASSPGGRNTEAFF; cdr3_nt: TGTGCCAGCAGCCCAGGGGGGCGGAACACTGAAGCTTTCTTT
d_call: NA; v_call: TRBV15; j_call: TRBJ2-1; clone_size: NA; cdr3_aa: CATSSGGKRVDNEQFF; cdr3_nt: TGTGCCACCAGCAGCGGCGGGAAACGAGTTGACAATGAGCAGTTCTTC
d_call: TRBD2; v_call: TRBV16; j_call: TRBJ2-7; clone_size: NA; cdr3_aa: CASSRWGTSGRLEQYF; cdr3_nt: TGTGCCAGCAGCCGATGGGGGACTAGCGGGAGGCTCGAGCAGTACTTC
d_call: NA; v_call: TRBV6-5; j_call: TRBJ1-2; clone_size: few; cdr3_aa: CASSPLPVYGYTF; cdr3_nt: TGTGCCAGCAGCCCACTGCCCGTCTATGGCTACACCTTC
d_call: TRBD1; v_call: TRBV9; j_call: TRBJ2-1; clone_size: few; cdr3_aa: CASSATGTGRFF; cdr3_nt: TGTGCCAGCAGCGCGACCGGGACAGGGAGGTTCTTC
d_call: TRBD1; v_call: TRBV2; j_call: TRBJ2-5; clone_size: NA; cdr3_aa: CASSPDRGRAETQYF; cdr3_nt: TGTGCCAGCAGCCCCGACAGGGGGCGAGCGGAGACCCAGTACTTC
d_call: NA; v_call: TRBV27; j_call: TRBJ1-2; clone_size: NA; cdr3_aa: CASSLSGRVYGYTF; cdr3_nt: TGTGCCAGCAGTTTATCTGGCAGGGTCTATGGCTACACCTTC
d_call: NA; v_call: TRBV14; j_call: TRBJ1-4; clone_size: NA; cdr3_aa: CASSRGVHSGQEKLFF; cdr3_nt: TGTGCCAGCAGCCGGGGGGTGCACAGCGGCCAAGAAAAACTGTTTTTT
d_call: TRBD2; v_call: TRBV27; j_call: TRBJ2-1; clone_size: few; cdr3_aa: CASSPRSGTPWEQFF; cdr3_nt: TGTGCCAGCAGCCCGAGGAGCGGGACCCCCTGGGAGCAGTTCTTC